This T cell receptor (beta chain) was captured by sequencing in a study of T cells in Graves' hyperthyroidism and ophthalmopathy. Details on this clonotype: Its antigen is unknown. The junction shows a germline mismatch at one end, possibly a read error.

Per the germline V gene, CDR1 is SGHTA and CDR2 is FQGNSA. The CDR3 has 15 residues. Study-wide results and limits: The model made its ophthalmopathy prediction, and onset followed a median approximately 6.5 months later.

Template material for amplifying TCR beta CDR3 regions consisted of RNA transcripts. Researchers ran a first-round RT-PCR on the TCR CDR3 using the HTBI primer set. TCRdb re-analysed the multiplex PCR reads in MiXCR, keeping a single row per CDR3 protein. The table has a few hundred thousand distinct CDR3 sequences, approximately 15% seen once. The chain carries TRBV7-2 and TRBJ2-2; 11 bases fit TRBD2. The sample taken for sequencing was blood. This clonotype was sampled from a woman aged 18-35 years with Graves' hyperthyroidism. DNA of the CDR3: TGTGCCAGCAGCTTGACTAGCGGGATCAGTGGGGGGCTGTTTTTT. Translated: CASSLTSGISGGLFF.